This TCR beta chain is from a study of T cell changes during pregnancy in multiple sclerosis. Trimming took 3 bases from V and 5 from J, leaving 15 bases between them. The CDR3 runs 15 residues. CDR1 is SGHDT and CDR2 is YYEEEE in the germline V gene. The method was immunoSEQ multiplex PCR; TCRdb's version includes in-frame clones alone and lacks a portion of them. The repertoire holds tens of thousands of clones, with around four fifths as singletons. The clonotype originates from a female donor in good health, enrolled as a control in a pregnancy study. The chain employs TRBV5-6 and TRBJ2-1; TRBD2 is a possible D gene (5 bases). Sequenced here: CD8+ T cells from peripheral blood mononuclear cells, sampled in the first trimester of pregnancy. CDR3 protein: CASSSTPGIHNEQFF. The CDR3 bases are TGTGCCAGCAGCTCCACGCCCGGGATCCACAATGAGCAGTTCTTC.